The 22 T cell receptor beta chains below all came from one sample that was sequenced in a study of shared T cell receptors in the human thymus. Sequencing used immunoSEQ multiplex PCR; TCRdb keeps in-frame clones, though not all of them. The sample gives about 710,000 clones, around 87% of which show up once; 0.0094% is in the top ten. This sample also belongs to another study, concerning human thymus T cells.

Sequencing was performed on thymocytes. These receptors all come from a boy in the first two years of life with a congenital heart defect.

DNA for the CDR3: TGTGCCAGCAGCTATACTAGCGGGGGGCCCTACGAGCAGTACTTC. Its translation is CASSYTSGGPYEQYF. The chain carries TRBV2 and TRBJ2-7; 12 bases map to TRBD2. The trim removed 6 bases at V and 2 bases at J, leaving 5 bases unmatched. Germline assignment: CDR1 SNHLY and CDR2 FYNNEI. The length of the CDR3 is 15 residues.

This clone has a single count. The chain links TRBV4-1 to TRBJ2-7, with a weak D call TRBD1 (5 bases). The CDR3 consists of 17 residues. Germline CDR1 and CDR2: MGHRA and YSYEKL. V was clipped by 0 bases and J by 4 bases, with 19 bases between them. The CDR3 here is CASSQDTTDSWMYEQYF. For the CDR3, the DNA is TGCGCCAGCAGCCAAGATACCACAGACAGCTGGATGTACGAGCAGTACTTC.

This rearrangement joins TRBV2 to TRBJ2-2; D may be TRBD2 (5 bases). Looked up from germline, CDR1 is SNHLY and CDR2 is FYNNEI. Between the trimmed V and J ends, which lost 8 bases and 8 bases, there was a span of 18 bases. The CDR3 contains 14 residues. This CDR3 reads CASSREISAGELFF. DNA of the CDR3: TGTGCCAGCTCCCGGGAAATTAGTGCGGGGGAGCTGTTTTTT.

This clone came up once. V usage is TRBV4-1 and J usage is TRBJ2-1; TRBD2 aligns across 10 bases. The length of the CDR3 is 17 residues. Germline assignment: CDR1 MGHRA and CDR2 YSYEKL. Trimming took 1 base from V and 9 from J; bases not matched to a gene: 12. The CDR3 sequence: CASSQVLGLAVPIEQFF. CDR3 sequence (DNA): TGCGCCAGCAGCCAAGTGCTAGGACTAGCGGTTCCTATTGAGCAGTTCTTC.

This sequence joins TRBV4-3 and TRBJ1-2, with 8 positions matching TRBD1. Germline V gene data show CDR1 as LGHNA and CDR2 as YSLEER. The J segment lost 8 bases and the V segment lost 0 bases, leaving 11 bases of the junction unmatched. This CDR3 has 16 residues. DNA of the CDR3: TGCGCCAGCAGCCAAGAAATTCTGGACAGGGCGGGGGGCTACACCTTC. It specifies CASSQEILDRAGGYTF.

V gene TRBV7-2 combines with J gene TRBJ1-2; D not certain. The germline V gene encodes CDR1 SGHTA and CDR2 FQGNSA. With 5 bases removed from V and 3 bases from J, the gap between germline ends came to 22 bases. The CDR3 has 17 amino acids. Here the CDR3 reads CASSPPGEAVQDYGYTF. The CDR3 region has the DNA TGTGCCAGCAGCCCCCCCGGGGAAGCAGTTCAGGACTATGGCTACACCTTC.

This clone is a singleton in its sample. This rearrangement joins TRBV21-1 to TRBJ2-2; TRBD2, the table's D call, lacks a check against the DNA. TRBV21-1 is a listed pseudogene. This CDR3 contains 15 residues. CDR3 coding DNA: TGTGCCAAAATTAGGTCCCGGGGAAACACCGGGGAGCTGTTTTTT. Amino acid sequence: CAKIRSRGNTGELFF.

The chain links TRBV7-9 to TRBJ2-2; D is possibly TRBD2 (6 bases). The CDR3 consists of 14 residues. V was clipped by 6 bases and J by 5 bases, with 13 bases between them. CDR1 and CDR2 from the germline V gene are SEHNR and FQNEAQ (reference sequence). Here the CDR3 DNA reads TGTGCCAGCAGGGGCCCGGGGGTAACCGGGGAGCTGTTTTTT. It codes for CASRGPGVTGELFF.

V is TRBV15 and J is TRBJ2-7, with 9 nucleotides matching TRBD2. CDR3 size: 15 residues. Looked up from germline, CDR1 is LNHNV and CDR2 is YYDKDF (reference sequence). V dropped 5 bases and J dropped 2; count of bases not matched to a gene: 7. This CDR3 reads CATSGKREAPYEQYF. CDR3 sequence (DNA): TGTGCCACCAGCGGTAAGCGGGAGGCCCCCTACGAGCAGTACTTC. Full variable domain (missing parts from reference TRBV15 and TRBJ2-7): DAMVIQNPRYQVTQFGKPVTLSCSQTLNHNVMYWYQQKSSQAPKLLFHYYDKDFNNEADTPDNFQSRRPNTSFCFLDIRSPGLGDTAMYLCATSGKREAPYEQYFGPGTRLTVT.

This clone has a single count. J is TRBJ1-1 and V is TRBV6-4, with D possibly TRBD1 on 5 matching bases. Trimming left V 2 bases short and J 5 bases short, with 9 bases between. CDR3 size: 13 residues. Germline V gives CDR1 MRHNA, CDR2 SNTAGT. In DNA, the CDR3 is TGTGCCAGCAGTGACGGGGGGGGTACTGAAGCTTTCTTT. Its translation is CASSDGGGTEAFF.

The chain links TRBV5-6 to TRBJ1-2, with 7 bases identical to TRBD1. The trim removed 3 bases at V and 10 bases at J, leaving 15 bases unmatched. There are 15 residues in the CDR3. Germline assignment: CDR1 SGHDT and CDR2 YYEEEE. For the CDR3, the DNA is TGTGCCAGCAGCTCCCCGACAGGGCTACGTCTGCTCTACACCTTC. Amino acids: CASSSPTGLRLLYTF.

The chain carries TRBV7-5 and TRBJ2-3; TRBD1, the table's D call, was not compared with the DNA. TRBV7-5 is described as a pseudogene. CDR3 size: 15 residues. The CDR3 region has the DNA TGTGCCAGAAGGGCCGGGACAGGGGGTTTAGATACGCAGTATTTT. This gives the protein CARRAGTGGLDTQYF.

The V and J genes are TRBV27 and TRBJ2-2; 7 bases line up with TRBD2. The J segment lost 5 bases and the V segment lost 5 bases, leaving 14 bases of the junction unmatched. This CDR3 comprises 17 residues. Per the germline V gene, CDR1 is MNHEY and CDR2 is SMNVEV (reference sequence). CDR3 in DNA: TGTGCCAGCAGTCCCACCCCTCGGGGGGAGGTTACCGGGGAGCTGTTTTTT. Amino acid sequence: CASSPTPRGEVTGELFF.

The chain combines TRBV25-1 with TRBJ2-1, with 12 bases aligning to TRBD2. Trimming at V came to 8 bases and at J to 7 bases, leaving 6 bases not matched to a gene. Germline CDR1 reads MGHDK; CDR2 reads SYGVNS. This CDR3 is 14 amino acids long. The CDR3 region has the DNA TGTGCCAGCTCCGGACTAGCGGGGAGGAATGAGCAGTTCTTC. Translated: CASSGLAGRNEQFF.

The chain joins TRBV28 to TRBJ2-2; possible D gene TRBD1, 5 bases. Looked up from germline, CDR1 is MDHEN and CDR2 is SYDVKM. The CDR3 totals 16 residues. Trimming left V 3 bases short and J 3 bases short, with 14 bases between. The CDR3 sequence is CASSLKGFDDTGELFF. The CDR3 region has the DNA TGTGCCAGCAGTTTGAAGGGGTTTGATGACACCGGGGAGCTGTTTTTT.

This chain links TRBV7-2 with TRBJ1-1, with D unresolved. CDR1 SGHTA and CDR2 FQGNSA come from the germline V gene. V was clipped by 5 bases and J by 6 bases, with 13 bases between them. The length of the CDR3 is 13 residues. The CDR3 region is CASSHIRFPEAFF. In nucleotides, the CDR3 is TGTGCCAGCAGCCACATTCGTTTCCCTGAAGCTTTCTTT. Full variable domain (outside the CDR3, taken from reference TRBV7-2 and TRBJ1-1): GAGVSQSPSNKVTEKGKDVELRCDPISGHTALYWYRQSLGQGLEFLIYFQGNSAPDKSGLPSDRFSAERTGGSVSTLTIQRTQQEDSAVYLCASSHIRFPEAFFGQGTRLTVV.

The CDR3 bases are TGTGCCAGCAGCTTAGACGGTACAGGGGACTCCTACGAGCAGTACTTC. Protein: CASSLDGTGDSYEQYF. The chain employs TRBV7-9 and TRBJ2-7; 7 bases match TRBD1. This CDR3 is 16 amino acids long. The V gene end was trimmed by 1 base and the J gene end by 0 bases; junction bases not matched to a gene: 6. The germline V gene encodes CDR1 SEHNR and CDR2 FQNEAQ (reference sequence).

On this clone itself: Other DNA sequences of this sample code for an identical CDR3. The chain is built from TRBV5-4 and TRBJ1-6, with no clear D. In germline, CDR1 is SGHNT, CDR2 YYREEE (reference sequence). Trimming pared 0 bases from V and 6 bases from J, leaving 7 bases between. The CDR3 is made up of 14 amino acids. CDR3 in amino acids: CASSLGGGNSPLHF. Here the CDR3 DNA reads TGTGCCAGCAGCTTGGGCGGAGGTAATTCACCCCTCCACTTT.

The rearrangement joins TRBV5-1 to TRBJ2-5; 7 positions agree with TRBD1. After removal of 4 bases from V and 5 bases from J, the junction contained 17 bases not matched to a gene. The CDR3 length is 17 residues. The germline V gene has CDR1 SGHRS and CDR2 YFSETQ. The chain's CDR3 is CASSGSRDRPKGETQYF. CDR3 sequence (DNA): TGCGCCAGCAGCGGATCCCGGGACAGACCAAAGGGGGAGACCCAGTACTTC.

The J gene is TRBJ1-1, the V gene TRBV20-1, with D possibly being TRBD1 (5 bases). The V end was cut by 3 bases, the J end by 7 bases, with 9 bases between. From germline, CDR1 is DFQATT and CDR2 SNEGSKA (reference sequence). The CDR3 totals 11 residues. CDR3 sequence (DNA): TGCAGTGCTAGGCAGGGAATTGAAGCTTTCTTT. This translates into CSARQGIEAFF.

V usage is TRBV10-3 and J usage is TRBJ2-1; D gene unclear. There are 15 residues in the CDR3. V gave up 7 bases and J gave up 8 bases, with 21 bases separating them. From germline, CDR1 is ENHRY and CDR2 SYGVKD. DNA of the CDR3: TGTGCCATCACCCCCGGTAATATGGGTCGGGATGAGCAGTTCTTC. Translation gives CAITPGNMGRDEQFF.

This clone was counted a single time. The CDR3 sequence: CASSHMPGQDSWETQYF. The CDR3 region has the DNA TGTGCCAGCAGCCATATGCCGGGACAGGACTCATGGGAGACCCAGTACTTC. The chain is built from TRBV14 and TRBJ2-5, with 8 positions matching TRBD1. There are 17 residues in the CDR3. V was pared by 3 bases and J by 5 bases, with 14 bases of the junction left unmatched. Per germline, CDR1 SGHDN and CDR2 FVKESK.